One and the same sample provided the 17 T cell receptor beta chains below, sequenced in a study of CD8 T cells in ankylosing spondylitis. Study-wide results and limits: Characteristic of ankylosing spondylitis blood, it appeared, was a TCR beta motif comprising roughly 8 highly homologous variants.

Each CDR3 protein gets one entry after TCRdb re-called the 5' RACE reads with MiXCR. The sample contains fewer than 550,000 distinct CDR3 sequences, about 5.7% of which appear only once. These receptors are not linked to any known antigen. Sequencing input: blood, either unsorted or a sorted T cell fraction (not recorded which). These receptors all stem from a male donor with ankylosing spondylitis.

This clonotype showed up many times. The chain is built from TRBV29-1 and TRBJ2-1, with D uncertain. This CDR3 has 13 amino acids. Trimming left V 6 bases short and J 9 bases short, with 18 bases between. The germline CDR1 and CDR2 sequences are SQVTM and ANQGSEA. CDR3 in amino acids: CSVTPFWTGEQFF. CDR3 bases: TGCAGCGTGACACCTTTCTGGACCGGTGAGCAGTTCTTC.

This clonotype has just a few counts. The genes are TRBV28 and TRBJ2-4; D not certain. This CDR3 region has 15 residues. Trimming cost V 7 bases and J 0 bases, with 13 bases left between them. CDR1 and CDR2 from the germline V gene are MDHEN and SYDVKM. CDR3 region: CASTPIESAKNIQYF. In DNA, the CDR3 is TGTGCCAGCACCCCGATTGAGTCAGCCAAAAACATTCAGTACTTC.

Many counts were recorded for this clonotype. The chain links TRBV5-1 to TRBJ2-7, with a possible D match to TRBD2 (6 bases). CDR3 size: 13 residues. V lost 7 bases and J lost 3, with 14 bases in between. Germline-derived CDR1 and CDR2 are SGHRS and YFSETQ. The CDR3 DNA follows: TGCGCCAGCGCCCTCTGGGGGGACTACGAGCAGTACTTC. Translation: CASALWGDYEQYF.

The V call is TRBV4-3, the J call TRBJ2-2, with 7 positions matching TRBD2. This CDR3 has 15 amino acids. The germline V gene encodes CDR1 LGHNA and CDR2 YSLEER. Trimming at V came to 6 bases and at J to 3 bases, leaving 7 bases not matched to a gene. CDR3 DNA: TGCGCCAGCAGTAACGGGGGGAAGGACACCGGGGAGCTGTTTTTT. This gives the protein CASSNGGKDTGELFF.

Many counts were recorded for this clonotype. The rearrangement uses TRBV4-3 and TRBJ2-1; no definite D call. The CDR3 extends over 15 amino acids. V gave up 2 bases and J gave up 9 bases, with 17 bases separating them. Germline CDR1 is LGHNA and CDR2 is YSLEER. The CDR3 nucleotides are TGCGCCAGCAGCCAATGGGTAGTGGGCGTGGGTGAGCAGTTCTTC. It yields the protein CASSQWVVGVGEQFF.

This clonotype was detected ten times or more. The chain couples TRBV5-1 to TRBJ2-7, with D maybe TRBD1 (5 bases). CDR3 size: 14 residues. Deletions cut 4 bases from V and 2 bases from J, with 13 bases between. Looked up from germline, CDR1 is SGHRS and CDR2 is YFSETQ. The CDR3 sequence: CASSPAGITYEQYF. The CDR3, as DNA: TGCGCCAGCAGCCCCGCAGGGATTACCTACGAGCAGTACTTC.

Ten or more counts support this clonotype. The chain links TRBV20-1 to TRBJ1-2, with TRBD1 as a possible D gene (6 bases). The CDR3 loop spans 12 amino acids. V dropped 7 bases and J dropped 3 bases, with 12 bases sitting between them. The germline V gene has CDR1 DFQATT and CDR2 SNEGSKA (reference sequence). DNA of the CDR3: TGCAGTGTTCCGGGACAAGACTATGGCTACACCTTC. It is translated as CSVPGQDYGYTF.

This clonotype has at least ten counts. This sequence joins TRBV28 and TRBJ1-2; D may be TRBD1 (5 bases). The CDR3 length is 14 residues. The V and J ends lost 8 bases and 6 bases respectively, with 19 bases between them. Germline V gene sequence: CDR1 MDHEN, CDR2 SYDVKM. The CDR3 sequence: CASSKGSLHHGYTF. For the CDR3, the DNA is TGTGCCAGCTCCAAGGGGAGCCTACACCATGGCTACACCTTC.

Concerning this clonotype itself: A much larger clone is a single base away; this may be a read error. This chain links TRBV5-1 with TRBJ2-1; 7 bases line up with TRBD2. V lost 6 bases to trimming and J lost 7 bases; unmatched junction nucleotides: 10. Germline V CDR1 and CDR2: SGHRS, YFSETQ. CDR3 length equals 14 residues. CDR3 bases: TGCGCCAGCACCCAAGGACTAGTGAAGAATGAGCAGTTCTTC. Its protein is CASTQGLVKNEQFF.

The sample holds many counts of this clonotype. The V call is TRBV7-2, the J call TRBJ2-3; the match to TRBD2 covers 10 bases. CDR3 length: 16 amino acids. The V and J ends lost 4 bases and 4 bases, in that order; junction bases with no gene match: 8. Germline V gene data show CDR1 as SGHTA and CDR2 as FQGNSA. CDR3 in DNA: TGTGCCAGCAGCTGGACGCTAGCGGGAGCAGCAGATACGCAGTATTTT. This sequence encodes CASSWTLAGAADTQYF.

This clonotype was recorded at least ten times. The V and J genes are TRBV5-1 and TRBJ2-1; D may be TRBD1 (5 bases). V was pared by 5 bases and J by 5 bases, with 17 bases between. This CDR3 has 15 amino acids. The germline CDR1 and CDR2 sequences are SGHRS and YFSETQ. The CDR3 nucleotides are TGCGCCAGCAGGTCTCCCCAGGGAAGGAACAATGAGCAGTTCTTC. Its translation is CASRSPQGRNNEQFF.

This clonotype came up many times. V and J are TRBV20-1 and TRBJ2-1, with 8 bases fitting TRBD2. Losses at the gene ends were 0 bases for V and 1 base for J; bases not matched to a gene: 5. The length of the CDR3 is 16 residues. Germline CDR1 reads DFQATT; CDR2 reads SNEGSKA (reference sequence). CDR3 in amino acids: CSARDIREGSYNEQFF. The CDR3 DNA follows: TGCAGTGCTAGAGATATCCGGGAGGGATCCTACAATGAGCAGTTCTTC.

Many counts were recorded for this clonotype. DNA of the CDR3: TGTGCCAGCAGCCCAACAGTACGGGTCACAGATACGCAGTATTTT. It specifies CASSPTVRVTDTQYF. The V gene is TRBV9, the J gene TRBJ2-3; no definite D call. Between the trimmed V and J ends, which lost 4 bases and 2 bases, there was a span of 14 bases. CDR3 length equals 15 residues. CDR1 and CDR2 (germline): SGDLS, YYNGEE.

This clonotype was observed many times. The V call is TRBV12-3 or TRBV12-4, the J call TRBJ2-3; 8 bases fit TRBD1. CDR3 length: 11 amino acids. With V trimmed by 5 bases and J by 11 bases, 3 bases remained unmatched. Here the CDR3 DNA reads TGTGCCAGCAGTAGGACAGGGTGGCAGTATTTT. This encodes CASSRTGWQYF.

This clonotype was seen many times. The chain is built from TRBV5-1 and TRBJ1-2; 7 bases are a match to TRBD1. The CDR3 contains 16 residues. V trimming: 0 bases; J trimming: 3 bases; junction bases outside the gene matches: 8. Germline assignment: CDR1 SGHRS and CDR2 YFSETQ. The CDR3 DNA reads as TGCGCCAGCAGCTTGGCAGGGGGGCCCTCTTACTATGGCTACACCTTC. Its protein is CASSLAGGPSYYGYTF.

This clonotype was detected many times. The J gene is TRBJ1-2, the V gene TRBV27, with 11 positions matching TRBD1. J lost 5 bases, V lost 4 bases, and 6 bases had no gene match. This CDR3 has 15 residues. Germline lookup yields CDR1 MNHEY and CDR2 SMNVEV (reference sequence). CDR3 nucleotides: TGTGCCAGCAGTTCGCGGGACAGGGGGGAATATGGCTACACCTTC. This encodes CASSSRDRGEYGYTF.

Many counts were recorded for this clonotype. The genes are TRBV10-3 and TRBJ1-5; the D gene is possibly TRBD1 (5 bases). The germline gives CDR1 ENHRY, CDR2 SYGVKD. The CDR3 runs 15 residues. Trimming left V 10 bases short and J 8 bases short, with 24 bases between. The CDR3 DNA reads TGTGCCACCCGTGGGGGACCGGAACTTATGGAGCCCCAGCATTTT. This codes for CATRGGPELMEPQHF.